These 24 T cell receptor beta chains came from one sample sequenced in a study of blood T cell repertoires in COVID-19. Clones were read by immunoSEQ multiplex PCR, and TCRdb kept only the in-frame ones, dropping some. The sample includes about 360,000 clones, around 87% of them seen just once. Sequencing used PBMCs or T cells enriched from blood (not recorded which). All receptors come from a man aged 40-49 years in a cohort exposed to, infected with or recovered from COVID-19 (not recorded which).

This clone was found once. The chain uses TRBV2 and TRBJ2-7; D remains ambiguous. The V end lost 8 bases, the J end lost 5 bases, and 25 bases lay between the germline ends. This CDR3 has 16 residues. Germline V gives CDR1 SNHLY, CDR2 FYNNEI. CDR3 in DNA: TGTGCCAGCCAATTTGCAAACTCTCTCCCTAATAACGAGCAGTACTTC. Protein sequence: CASQFANSLPNNEQYF.

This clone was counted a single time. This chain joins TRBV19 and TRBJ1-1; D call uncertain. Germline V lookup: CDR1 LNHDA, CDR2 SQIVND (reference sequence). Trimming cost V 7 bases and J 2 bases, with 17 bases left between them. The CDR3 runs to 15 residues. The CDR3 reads CASKALGGFNTEAFF. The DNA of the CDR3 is TGTGCCAGTAAGGCCTTAGGAGGGTTTAACACTGAAGCTTTCTTT.

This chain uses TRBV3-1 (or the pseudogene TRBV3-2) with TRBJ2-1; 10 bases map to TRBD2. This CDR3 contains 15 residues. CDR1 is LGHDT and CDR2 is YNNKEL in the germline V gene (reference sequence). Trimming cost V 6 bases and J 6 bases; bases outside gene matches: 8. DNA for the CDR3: TGTGCCAGCAGAAAACTAGCGGGATCTAGCAATGAGCAGTTCTTC. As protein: CASRKLAGSSNEQFF.

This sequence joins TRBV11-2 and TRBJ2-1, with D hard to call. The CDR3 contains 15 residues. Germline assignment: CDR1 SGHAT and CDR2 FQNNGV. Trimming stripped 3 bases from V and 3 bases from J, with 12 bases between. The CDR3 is CASSFVQNYYNEQFF. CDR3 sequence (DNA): TGTGCCAGCAGCTTTGTCCAGAATTACTACAATGAGCAGTTCTTC.

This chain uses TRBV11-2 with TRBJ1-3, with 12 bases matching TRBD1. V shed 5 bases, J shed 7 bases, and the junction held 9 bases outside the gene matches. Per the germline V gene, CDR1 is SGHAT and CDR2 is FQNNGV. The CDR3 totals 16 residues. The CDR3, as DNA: TGTGCCAGCAGCCCACCGGGACAGGGGGCGATGAACACCATATATTTT. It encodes CASSPPGQGAMNTIYF.

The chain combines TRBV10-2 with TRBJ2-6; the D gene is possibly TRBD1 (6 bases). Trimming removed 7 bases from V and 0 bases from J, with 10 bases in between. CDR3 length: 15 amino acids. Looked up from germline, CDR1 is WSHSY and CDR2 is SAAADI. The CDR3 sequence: CASIRQVSGANVLTF. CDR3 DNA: TGCGCCAGCATCCGACAGGTCTCTGGGGCCAACGTCCTGACTTTC.

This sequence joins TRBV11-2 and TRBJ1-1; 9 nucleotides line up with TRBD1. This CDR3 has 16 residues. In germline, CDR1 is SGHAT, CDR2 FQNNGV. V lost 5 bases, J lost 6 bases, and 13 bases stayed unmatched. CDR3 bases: TGTGCCAGCAGCCGGACAGGGGCGAGATTGATGGCTGAAGCTTTCTTT. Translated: CASSRTGARLMAEAFF.

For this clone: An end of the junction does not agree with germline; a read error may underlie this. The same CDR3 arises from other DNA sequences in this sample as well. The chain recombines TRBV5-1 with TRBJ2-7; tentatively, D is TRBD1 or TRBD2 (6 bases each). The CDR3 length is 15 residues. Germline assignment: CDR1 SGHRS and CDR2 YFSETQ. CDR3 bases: TGTGCCAGCAGCTTGGGGGCGGGGATAACCTACGAGCAGTACTTC. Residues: CASSLGAGITYEQYF. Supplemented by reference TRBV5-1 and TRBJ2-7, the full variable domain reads KAGVTQTPRYLIKTRGQQVTLSCSPISGHRSVSWYQQTPGQGLQFLFEYFSETQRNKGNFPGRFSGRQFSNSRSEMNVSTLELGDSALYLCASSLGAGITYEQYFGPGTRLTVT.

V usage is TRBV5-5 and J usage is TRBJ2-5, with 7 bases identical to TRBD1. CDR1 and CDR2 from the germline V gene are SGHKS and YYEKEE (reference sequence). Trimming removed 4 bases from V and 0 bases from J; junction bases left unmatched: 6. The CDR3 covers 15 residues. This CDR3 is CASSRPGTDQETQYF. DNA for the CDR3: TGTGCCAGCAGCAGACCCGGGACAGACCAAGAGACCCAGTACTTC. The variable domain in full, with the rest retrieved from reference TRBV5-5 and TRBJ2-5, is DAGVTQSPTHLIKTRGQQVTLRCSPISGHKSVSWYQQVLGQGPQFIFQYYEKEERGRGNFPDRFSARQFPNYSSELNVNALLLGDSALYLCASSRPGTDQETQYFGPGTRLLVL.

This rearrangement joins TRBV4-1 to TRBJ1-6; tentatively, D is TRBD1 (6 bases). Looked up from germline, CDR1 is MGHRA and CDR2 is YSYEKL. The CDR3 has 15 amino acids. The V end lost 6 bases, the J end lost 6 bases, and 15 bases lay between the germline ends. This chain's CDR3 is CASRGLQGSNSPLHF. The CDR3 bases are TGCGCCAGCAGAGGCCTCCAGGGGAGTAATTCACCCCTCCACTTT.

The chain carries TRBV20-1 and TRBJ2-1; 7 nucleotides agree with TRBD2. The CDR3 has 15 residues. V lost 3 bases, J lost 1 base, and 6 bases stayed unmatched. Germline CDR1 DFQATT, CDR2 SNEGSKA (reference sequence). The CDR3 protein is CSASWRERSYNEQFF. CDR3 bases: TGCAGTGCTAGTTGGCGGGAGAGGTCCTACAATGAGCAGTTCTTC.

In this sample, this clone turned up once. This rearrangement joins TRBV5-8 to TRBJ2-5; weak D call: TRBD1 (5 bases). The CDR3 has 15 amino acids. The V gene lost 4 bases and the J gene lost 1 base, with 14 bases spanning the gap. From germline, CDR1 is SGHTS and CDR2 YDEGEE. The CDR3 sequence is CASSPGFKRQETQYF. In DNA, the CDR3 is TGTGCCAGCAGCCCAGGGTTCAAGCGCCAAGAGACCCAGTACTTC.

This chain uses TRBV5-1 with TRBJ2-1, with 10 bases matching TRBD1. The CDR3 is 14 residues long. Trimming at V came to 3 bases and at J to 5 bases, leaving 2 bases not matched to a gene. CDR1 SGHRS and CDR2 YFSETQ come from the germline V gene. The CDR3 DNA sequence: TGCGCCAGCAGCTACGGGACAGGGGACAATGAGCAGTTCTTC. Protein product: CASSYGTGDNEQFF.

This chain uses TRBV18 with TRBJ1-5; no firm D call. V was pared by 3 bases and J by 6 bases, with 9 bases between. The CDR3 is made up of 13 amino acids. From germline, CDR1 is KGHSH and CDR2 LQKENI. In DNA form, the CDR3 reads TGTGCCAGCTCACCGGAGGGTTCTCAGCCCCAGCATTTT. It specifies CASSPEGSQPQHF.

CDR3 loop: CASSLEGLAGGVDTQYF. In nucleotides, the CDR3 is TGTGCCAGCAGCTTAGAAGGACTAGCGGGAGGCGTGGATACGCAGTATTTT. This chain connects TRBV11-2 to TRBJ2-3; 14 bases are shared with TRBD2. The CDR3 runs to 17 residues. Germline trimming cut 0 bases from V and 6 bases from J; bases unmatched to any gene: 5. Germline assignment: CDR1 SGHAT and CDR2 FQNNGV.

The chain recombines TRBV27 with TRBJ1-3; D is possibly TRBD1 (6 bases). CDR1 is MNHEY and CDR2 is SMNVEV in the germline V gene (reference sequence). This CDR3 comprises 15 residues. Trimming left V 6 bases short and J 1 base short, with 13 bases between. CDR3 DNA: TGTGCCAGCAGGATGACAGGTGATTCTGGAAACACCATATATTTT. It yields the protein CASRMTGDSGNTIYF.

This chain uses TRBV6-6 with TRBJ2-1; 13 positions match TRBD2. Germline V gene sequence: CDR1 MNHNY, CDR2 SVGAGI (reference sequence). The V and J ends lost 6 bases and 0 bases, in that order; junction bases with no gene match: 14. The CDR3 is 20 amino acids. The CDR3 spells CASSPWTSGRFVSSYNEQFF. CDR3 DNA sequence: TGTGCCAGCAGCCCGTGGACTAGCGGGAGATTCGTGAGCTCCTACAATGAGCAGTTCTTC.

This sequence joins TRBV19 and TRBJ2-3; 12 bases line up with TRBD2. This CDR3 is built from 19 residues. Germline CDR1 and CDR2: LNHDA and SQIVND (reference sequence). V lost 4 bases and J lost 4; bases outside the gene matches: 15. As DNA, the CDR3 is TGTGCCAGTAGTACCTCTAGCGGGAGGGCCGTTGTTGTCGCAGATACGCAGTATTTT. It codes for CASSTSSGRAVVVADTQYF. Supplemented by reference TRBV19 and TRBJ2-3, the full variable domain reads DGGITQSPKYLFRKEGQNVTLSCEQNLNHDAMYWYRQDPGQGLRLIYYSQIVNDFQKGDIAEGYSVSREKKESFPLTVTSAQKNPTAFYLCASSTSSGRAVVVADTQYFGPGTRLTVL.

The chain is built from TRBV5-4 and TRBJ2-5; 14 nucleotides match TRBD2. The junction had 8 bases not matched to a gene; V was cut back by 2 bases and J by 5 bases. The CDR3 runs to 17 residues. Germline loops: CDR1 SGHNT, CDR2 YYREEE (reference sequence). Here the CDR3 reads CASSFGLAGGGGETQYF. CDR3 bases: TGTGCCAGCAGCTTTGGACTAGCGGGAGGCGGAGGTGAGACCCAGTACTTC.

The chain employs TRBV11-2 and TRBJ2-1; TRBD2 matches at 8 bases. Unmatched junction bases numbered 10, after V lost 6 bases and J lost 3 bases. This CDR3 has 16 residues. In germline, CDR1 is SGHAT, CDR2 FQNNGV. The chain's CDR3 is CASRGGLGTSYNEQFF. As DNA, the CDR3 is TGTGCCAGCAGGGGGGGGTTAGGGACTAGCTACAATGAGCAGTTCTTC.

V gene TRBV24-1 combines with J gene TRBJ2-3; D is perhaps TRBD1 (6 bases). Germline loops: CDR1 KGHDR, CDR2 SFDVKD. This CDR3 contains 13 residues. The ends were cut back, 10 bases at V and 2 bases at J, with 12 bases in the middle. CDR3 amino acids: CATAGAATDTQYF. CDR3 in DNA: TGTGCCACGGCAGGGGCCGCCACAGATACGCAGTATTTT.

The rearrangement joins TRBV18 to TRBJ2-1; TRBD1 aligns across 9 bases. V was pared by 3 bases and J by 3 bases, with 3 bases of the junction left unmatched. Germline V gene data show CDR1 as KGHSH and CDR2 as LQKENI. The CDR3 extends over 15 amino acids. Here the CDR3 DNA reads TGTGCCAGCTCACCGGGACAGGGAGACTACAATGAGCAGTTCTTC. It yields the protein CASSPGQGDYNEQFF.

Written as DNA, the CDR3 is TGCGCCAGCAGACAGGGACATACGAACACTGAAGCTTTCTTT. Its translation is CASRQGHTNTEAFF. J is TRBJ1-1 and V is TRBV5-1, with D maybe TRBD1 (6 bases). The CDR3 has 14 residues. Looked up from germline, CDR1 is SGHRS and CDR2 is YFSETQ. Between the trimmed V and J ends, which lost 5 bases and 1 base, there was a span of 12 bases.

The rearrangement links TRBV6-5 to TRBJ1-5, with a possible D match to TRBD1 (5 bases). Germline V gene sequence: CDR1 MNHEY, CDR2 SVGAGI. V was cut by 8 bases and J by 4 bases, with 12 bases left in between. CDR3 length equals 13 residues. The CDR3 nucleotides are TGTGCCAGCCGTCAGGGATGGAATCAGCCCCAGCATTTT. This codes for CASRQGWNQPQHF.